This T cell receptor (beta chain) was captured in a study of response to subunit inactivated influenza vaccine. TCRdb analysed the RT-PCR reads with MiXCR anew, one entry per CDR3 protein. The sample has more than 500,000 distinct CDR3 sequences, approximately 10% seen once. This CDR3 is 14 amino acids long. Germline values: CDR1 MNHNS, CDR2 SASEGT. This clonotype has a handful of counts. The data also belong to a second study, concerning T cells expressing NK-cell markers. Turning to that study: With UMIs, 5'RACE template switching was used to make TCR beta cDNA.

The sequence came from a man in his forties or fifties who received an inactivated influenza vaccine. Sequencing was performed on PBMCs from blood, taken on the day of vaccination. The chain carries TRBV6-1 and TRBJ2-7; 7 nucleotides align to TRBD2. The CDR3 DNA is TGTGTGACGAGAAGGGGAGGGGAGATCTACGAGCAGTACTTC. Translated: CVTRRGGEIYEQYF.